Listed below are T cell receptor beta chains from one sample, sequenced in a study of T cell responses to AZD1222 COVID-19 vaccine. Clones were read by immunoSEQ multiplex PCR, and TCRdb kept only the in-frame ones, dropping some. The data contain approximately 65,000 clones, 85% to 90% of them singletons. Sequenced material: peripheral blood, taken on day 0 of AZD1222 vaccination. These receptors were taken from an adult in good health. Each CDR3 is given with its conserved first and last residue. The D gene is left open where the match is weak. Where a row states a size, it is once, few, many or the class of an expanded clone; other rows omit it.

D	J	size	V	CDR3
TRBD2	TRBJ2-1	.	TRBV6-4	CASSDAGGVGHNEQFF
.	TRBJ1-2	.	TRBV19	CASASGLYGYTF
.	TRBJ2-6	.	TRBV15	CATREDLASGANVLTF
TRBD1	TRBJ1-4	.	TRBV15	CATSRTGQGSNEKLFF
TRBD1	TRBJ2-7	.	TRBV12-5	CASGTTGLAYEQYF
.	TRBJ1-1	.	TRBV15	CATGGAGWNTEAFF
TRBD1	TRBJ1-5	once	TRBV19	CASSKDRVNQPQHF
TRBD2	TRBJ2-1	.	TRBV10-3	CAISILANEQFF
TRBD1	TRBJ1-5	.	TRBV6-5	CASRRDRVQPQHF
TRBD1	TRBJ2-3	.	TRBV6-4	CASSDSTGPDTQYF
.	TRBJ2-3	.	TRBV19	CASSSRVYTQYF
.	TRBJ2-1	.	TRBV18	CASSPPADYPYNEQFF
TRBD2	TRBJ2-5	.	TRBV19	CASSIGASGSMETQYF
TRBD2	TRBJ2-1	few	TRBV20-1	CSASLTAGGPYEQFF
TRBD2	TRBJ2-3	.	TRBV7-9	CASSLIAGGSDTQYF
.	TRBJ2-7	.	TRBV5-4	CASSSFLQGPYEQYF
TRBD1	TRBJ1-1	once	TRBV9	CASSPGNRGSTEAFF
.	TRBJ1-2	.	TRBV14	CASSQDAGAPFGGYTF
TRBD2	TRBJ2-7	.	TRBV19	CASSISTSGGTYEQYF
.	TRBJ2-2	.	TRBV11-2	CASSSGLAGELFF
.	TRBJ2-7	few	TRBV13	CASSLLRQPSGEQYF
.	TRBJ1-1	.	TRBV7-9	CASSLQEGAEAFF
.	TRBJ1-4	.	TRBV13	CASSLTPNEKLFF
.	TRBJ2-7	.	TRBV2	CASSSEGLVQSEQYF
TRBD1	TRBJ1-2	.	TRBV28	CASSLPGQGNYGYTF
.	TRBJ2-1	.	TRBV5-1	CASSQEGHDNEQFF
.	TRBJ1-6	.	TRBV2	CASSETDVSPLHF
TRBD2	TRBJ2-2	.	TRBV18	CASSPPRGADTGELFF